A selection of T cell receptor beta chains follows, all from one sample in a study of shared clonotypes between healthy human individuals. Generated by immunoSEQ multiplex PCR, the TCRdb table keeps only in-frame clones and is missing some. The table lists about 820,000 clones, 85% to 95% of them singletons. Input material: naive CD8+ T cells sorted from blood. These receptors were obtained from a man younger than 40 in good health. The CDR3 runs from the conserved cysteine through the conserved F or W. D genes are given only for firm matches. Not every row has a clone size; where given, it reads once, few, many or a size class.

d_gene | abundance | j_gene | v_gene | CDR3aa | CDR3nt
TRBD1 | . | TRBJ2-1 | TRBV27 | CASSLQGAYNEQFF | TGTGCCAGCAGTCTACAGGGGGCCTACAATGAGCAGTTCTTC
TRBD2 | . | TRBJ2-3 | TRBV28 | CASSYGTILTDTQYF | TGTGCCAGCAGTTACGGGACTATACTCACAGATACGCAGTATTTT
TRBD2 | . | TRBJ2-2 | TRBV13 | CASSFSLAGGLNAGELFF | TGTGCCAGCAGCTTTTCCCTAGCGGGAGGGTTAAACGCCGGGGAGCTGTTTTTT
. | . | TRBJ1-1 | TRBV25-1 | CASSSRRSGTEAFF | TGTGCCAGCTCCTCCCGAAGGTCGGGCACTGAAGCTTTCTTT
. | once | TRBJ2-3 | TRBV27 | CASSLGVAWGDNTDTQYF | TGTGCCAGCAGTCTCGGCGTGGCTTGGGGAGACAACACAGATACGCAGTATTTT
. | . | TRBJ1-2 | TRBV9 | CASSEGTHYGYTF | TGTGCCAGCAGCGAAGGGACACATTATGGCTACACCTTC
TRBD2 | . | TRBJ2-7 | TRBV29-1 | CSAKTSGSRIEQYF | TGCAGCGCGAAGACTAGCGGGAGTAGAATAGAGCAGTACTTC
. | . | TRBJ1-1 | TRBV27 | CASSSGSYTEAFF | TGTGCCAGCAGTTCCGGCAGTTACACTGAAGCTTTCTTT
. | . | TRBJ2-1 | TRBV7-9 | CASSAALGSDNEQFF | TGTGCCAGCAGCGCTGCTCTTGGATCTGACAATGAGCAGTTCTTC
. | . | TRBJ2-7 | TRBV6-4 | CASSEVGGASYEQYF | TGTGCCAGCAGTGAGGTTGGCGGGGCCTCCTACGAGCAGTACTTC